This TCR beta chain was observed in a study of naive and memory T cell subsets. Regarding the study as a whole: TCRs were reportedly recovered from both biopsy types, mostly tuberculin test sites.

V dropped 5 bases and J dropped 2; count of bases not matched to a gene: 9. Germline loops: CDR1 PRHDT, CDR2 FYEKMQ (reference sequence). The CDR3 runs 17 residues. Ligated cDNA underwent four rounds of PCR with nested alpha and beta constant region primers and SP2. In TCRdb, the UMI-ligation and nested PCR reads were re-called with MiXCR into one record per CDR3 protein. This table has around 35,000 distinct CDR3 sequences, around 10% appearing once. The treatment denotes: skin biopsy from PPD injection site in Mantoux-positive individual. TCR cDNA received a 3' ligated oligonucleotide that carried a UMI. Skin biopsies came from PPD injection sites in Mantoux-positive individuals. This clonotype counts as medium-sized. Its antigen is unidentified.

This sequence joins TRBV13 and TRBJ2-7, with TRBD2 matching 13 bases. Sequenced material: skin, taken from a tuberculin skin test site. The TCR sequence derives from an adult in good health. The CDR3 DNA is TGTGCCAGCAGCCCATCAAGGACTAGCGGGGGCACCTACGAGCAGTACTTC. Translation gives CASSPSRTSGGTYEQYF. The full variable domain, its missing parts supplied by reference TRBV13 and TRBJ2-7, is AAGVIQSPRHLIKEKRETATLKCYPIPRHDTVYWYQQGPGQDPQFLISFYEKMQSDKGSIPDRFSAQQFSDYHSELNMSSLELGDSALYFCASSPSRTSGGTYEQYFGPGTRLTVT.